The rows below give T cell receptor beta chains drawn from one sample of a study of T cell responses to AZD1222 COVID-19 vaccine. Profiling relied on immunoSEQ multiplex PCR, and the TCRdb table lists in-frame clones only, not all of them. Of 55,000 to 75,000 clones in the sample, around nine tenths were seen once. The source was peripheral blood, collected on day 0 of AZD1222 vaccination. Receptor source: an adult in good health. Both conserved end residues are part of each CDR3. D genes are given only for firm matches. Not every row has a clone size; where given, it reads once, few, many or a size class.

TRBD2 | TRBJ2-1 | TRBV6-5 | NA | TGTGCCAGCAGTTCCGTTAGCGGGGATAGCAATGAGCAGTTCTTC | CASSSVSGDSNEQFF
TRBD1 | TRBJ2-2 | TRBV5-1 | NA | TGCGCCAGCAGCCGACAGGGACCTGACACCGGGGAGCTGTTTTTT | CASSRQGPDTGELFF
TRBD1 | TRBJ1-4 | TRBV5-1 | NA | TGCGCCAGCAGCCTCGGCTGGACAGGGGGCGGTGAAAAACTGTTTTTT | CASSLGWTGGGEKLFF
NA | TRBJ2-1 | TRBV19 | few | TGTGCCAGTAGTATTGAGGCGAGGCTCAACCCGGATGAGCAGTTCTTC | CASSIEARLNPDEQFF
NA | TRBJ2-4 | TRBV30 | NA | TGTGCCTGGAGTGTACGAGGGAATACCAAAAACATTCAGTACTTC | CAWSVRGNTKNIQYF
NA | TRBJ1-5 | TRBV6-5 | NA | TGTGCCAGCTGGGCCGCCGAAAATCAGCCCCAGCATTTT | CASWAAENQPQHF
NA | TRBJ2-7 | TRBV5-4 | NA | TGTGCCAGCAGCCCATCGACAGGTGTAGCCTACGAGCAGTACTTC | CASSPSTGVAYEQYF
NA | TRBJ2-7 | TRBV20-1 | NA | TGCAGTGCTAGGGACTACTACGAGCAGTACTTC | CSARDYYEQYF
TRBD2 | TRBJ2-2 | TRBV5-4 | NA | TGTGCCAGCAGCCGGGACGGCGGGGGGAACACCGGGGAGCTGTTTTTT | CASSRDGGGNTGELFF
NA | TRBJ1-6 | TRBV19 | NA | TGTGCCAGTAGCCCACAGGCCGTCCGGGGGTATTCACCCCTCCACTTT | CASSPQAVRGYSPLHF
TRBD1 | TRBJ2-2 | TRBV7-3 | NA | TGTGCCAGCAGCTTGGGACAGCACACCGGGGAGCTGTTTTTT | CASSLGQHTGELFF
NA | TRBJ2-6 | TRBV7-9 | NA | TGTGCCAGCAGCTTATCGGTTCTGGTGGCCAACGTCCTGACTTTC | CASSLSVLVANVLTF
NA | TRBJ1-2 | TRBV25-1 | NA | TGTGCCAGCAGGGGGGTGGGAGGAGGGTATGGCTACACCTTC | CASRGVGGGYGYTF
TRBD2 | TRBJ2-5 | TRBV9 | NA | TGTGCCAGCAGCGTCTGGGGGGGGAAAGAGACCCAGTACTTC | CASSVWGGKETQYF
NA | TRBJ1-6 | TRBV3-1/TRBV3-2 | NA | TGTGCCAGCGCCGCCGGGAAACAAGGGAATTCACCCCTCCACTTT | CASAAGKQGNSPLHF
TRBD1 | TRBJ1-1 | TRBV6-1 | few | TGTGCCAGCAGTGAATCGAGACAGGGACACACTGAAGCTTTCTTT | CASSESRQGHTEAFF
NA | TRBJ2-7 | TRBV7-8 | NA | TGTGCCAGCAGCTTAGCGACAGTCGATCTCTCCTACGAGCAGTACTTC | CASSLATVDLSYEQYF
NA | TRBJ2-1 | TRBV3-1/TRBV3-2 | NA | TGTGCCAGCAGCCAATTTGGGGGCAATGAGCAGTTCTTC | CASSQFGGNEQFF
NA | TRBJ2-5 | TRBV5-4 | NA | TGTGCCAGCAGCAGGGACACGTTCGAAGAGACCCAGTACTTC | CASSRDTFEETQYF
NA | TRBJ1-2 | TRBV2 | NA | TGTGCCAGCAGTTTACAAGAAGCCCGAATTGGTGGCTACACCTTC | CASSLQEARIGGYTF
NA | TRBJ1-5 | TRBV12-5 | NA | TGTGCTAGTGGTTTGAGTAGCAATCAGCCCCAGCATTTT | CASGLSSNQPQHF
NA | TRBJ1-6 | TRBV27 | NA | TGTGCCAGCAGTTTTGGGAATTCACCCCTCCACTTT | CASSFGNSPLHF
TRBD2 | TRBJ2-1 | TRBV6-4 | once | TGTGCCAGCAGTCCGGGGGCTAGCGGGGGTCATGAGCAGTTCTTC | CASSPGASGGHEQFF
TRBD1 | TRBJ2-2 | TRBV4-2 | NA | TGTGCCAGCAGCAAAGGGGGCACAGGGGAAAACACCGGGGAGCTGTTTTTT | CASSKGGTGENTGELFF
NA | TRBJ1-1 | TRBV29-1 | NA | TGCAGCGTTCGGCTGAACACTGAAGCTTTCTTT | CSVRLNTEAFF
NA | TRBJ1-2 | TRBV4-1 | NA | TGCGCCAGCAGCCAAGAGCGAGGGACCGACTATGGCTACACCTTC | CASSQERGTDYGYTF
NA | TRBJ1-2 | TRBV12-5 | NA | TGTGCTAGTGGTCCTTCCATCGTGGGCCCCTATGGCTACACCTTC | CASGPSIVGPYGYTF
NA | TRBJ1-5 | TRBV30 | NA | TGTGCCTGGAGTGGTGGGGCCCAAATCCATAGCAATCAGCCCCAGCATTTT | CAWSGGAQIHSNQPQHF
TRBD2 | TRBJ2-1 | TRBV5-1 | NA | TGCGCCAGCAGCTTGGTGGCTAGCGGGGGGGAAGGTTACAATGAGCAGTTCTTC | CASSLVASGGEGYNEQFF
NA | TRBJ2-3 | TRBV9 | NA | TGTGCCAGCAGCGTAACACCGACAAGCACAGATACGCAGTATTTT | CASSVTPTSTDTQYF
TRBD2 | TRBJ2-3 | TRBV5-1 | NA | TGCGCCAGCAGCTGGCGGGGCCTAGCGGGCACAGATACGCAGTATTTT | CASSWRGLAGTDTQYF
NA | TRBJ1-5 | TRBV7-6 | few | TGTGCCAGCAGCTTAGAGGGTAGGGGCAATCAGCCCCAGCATTTT | CASSLEGRGNQPQHF
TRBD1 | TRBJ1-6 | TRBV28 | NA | TGTGCCGGTCGGACAGGGAATTCACCCCTCCACTTT | CAGRTGNSPLHF
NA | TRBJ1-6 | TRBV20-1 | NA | TGCAGTGCTAGTCCAGGGCCGAGGGGGAATTCACCCCTCCACTTT | CSASPGPRGNSPLHF